Listed below are T cell receptor beta chains from one sample, sequenced in a study of technical replicates of blood from a few donors. Method: immunoSEQ multiplex PCR; TCRdb's copy keeps in-frame clones and lacks some. Of roughly 72,000 clones listed, around 95% are singletons. The sequenced material came from T cells isolated from PBMCs. The receptors stem from a human donor in good health. The CDR3 runs from the conserved cysteine through the conserved F or W. Fields, in order: J gene, D gene, clone size, V gene, CDR3 DNA, CDR3 protein. A D gene is named only where the DNA matches it firmly. The size of a clone is reported for some rows only, either as once, few or many, or as a class for expanded clones.

>TRBJ2-7|TRBD2|.|TRBV10-3
TGTGCCATCAGTGATGGAGCGGGAGACTACGAGCAGTACTTC
CAISDGAGDYEQYF
>TRBJ1-1|.|few|TRBV29-1
TGCAGCGTTGAAAAGGACACCAACACTGAAGCTTTCTTT
CSVEKDTNTEAFF
>TRBJ2-7|.|.|TRBV7-2
TGTGCCAGCAGCCCTCGCCCAGGGCTGATCGAGCAGTACTTC
CASSPRPGLIEQYF
>TRBJ2-2|.|.|TRBV7-2
TGTGCCAGCAGCGTAGGTCCAGACACCGGGGAGCTGTTTTTT
CASSVGPDTGELFF
>TRBJ2-5|.|.|TRBV30
TGTGCCTGGAGTGTACACAGAGAGACCCAGTACTTC
CAWSVHRETQYF
>TRBJ2-1|.|.|TRBV4-2
TGTGCCAGCAGCCAAGGACAGCGAGATGAGCAGTTCTTC
CASSQGQRDEQFF
>TRBJ1-2|.|.|TRBV28
TGTGCCACCCTCGGACAGAACTATGGCTACACCTTC
CATLGQNYGYTF
>TRBJ2-2|.|.|TRBV5-1
TGCGCCAGCAGCCATATCGACAGGCTAAACACCGGGGAGCTGTTTTTT
CASSHIDRLNTGELFF
>TRBJ2-3|.|once|TRBV4-2
TGTGCCAGCAGCCAAGATAGGAGGGTAGAAGATACGCAGTATTTT
CASSQDRRVEDTQYF
>TRBJ2-1|.|once|TRBV9
TGTGCCAGCAGCGCCTATCTTAGCTCCTACAATGAGCAGTTCTTC
CASSAYLSSYNEQFF
>TRBJ2-3|.|.|TRBV7-2
TGTGCCAGCAGCCTGAGCACAGATACGCAGTATTTT
CASSLSTDTQYF
>TRBJ2-3|TRBD2|.|TRBV5-4
TGTGCCAGCAGCTTGCGGGGGGCAGATACGCAGTATTTT
CASSLRGADTQYF
>TRBJ1-2|.|.|TRBV5-1
TGCGCCAGCAGCTTGGAACGGTATGGCTACACCTTC
CASSLERYGYTF
>TRBJ2-7|.|.|TRBV28
TGTGCCAGCAGTCCAGGGGGGTTACTAACCTACGAGCAGTACTTC
CASSPGGLLTYEQYF
>TRBJ1-3|TRBD1|.|TRBV7-2
TGTGCCAGCAGCTTCGGACAGGGAGCGAGAGGAAACACCATATATTTT
CASSFGQGARGNTIYF
>TRBJ2-2|TRBD1|.|TRBV5-1
TGCGCCAGCAGACGGACAGGGGACACCGGGGAGCTGTTTTTT
CASRRTGDTGELFF
>TRBJ2-7|TRBD2|.|TRBV4-1
TGCGCCAGCAGCCCCTGGACTAGCGGGAGCCGCTACGAGCAGTACTTC
CASSPWTSGSRYEQYF